The source of this TCR beta chain is a study of cytomegalovirus exposure and HLA in healthy donors listed by TCRdb under 2017. Background on the whole study: An earlier analysis of approximately 640 of the donors reported about 290 Gb of sequence data and around 120 million unique TCR beta sequences from roughly 180 million T cells. Typing coverage differed by locus: A, B, C, DRB1 and DQB1 were typed in roughly 629-630 donors, DQA1 in about 500, DPA1 in around 580, and DPB1 in roughly 450. The study profiled the T cell repertoires of fewer than 850 subjects by immunosequencing and related them to cytomegalovirus serostatus. In the later analysis, no new phenotypic data were used to find candidate immune exposures; instead, reliance was placed on TCR beta sequences and their occurrence across donors. A later genetic analysis used genome-wide SNP genotypes for about three fifths of the 666 donors, treating that subset as a discovery cohort. The genetic ancestry cluster associated with self-reported Caucasian donors included approximately 85% of the roughly 360 genotyped donors. Every discovery cohort repertoire had been produced on one sequencing platform. High-throughput TCR immunosequencing, statistical association of individual TCRs with disease status, and machine learning were combined to predict cytomegalovirus infection status. Across approximately 400 genotyped donors of the cohort, an average of approximately 240,000 unique TCR beta nucleotide sequences per donor were sequenced, and about a sixth of those sequences were non-productive. Along with the roughly 710-subject first cohort, a separate validation cohort of over a hundred different subjects was used. HLA typing covered class I and class II loci at four-digit resolution. An earlier analysis of around 580 of the donors used high-throughput TCR beta sequencing to judge whether each TCR beta V gene segment behaved as functional or pseudogenic. An early release that covered about 640 HLA-typed donors contained approximately 300 gigabases of sequencing data and 85 million to 100 million unique TCR sequences. Donor age, sex, ethnicity and CMV serostatus were compiled together with the repertoire data. About five DR-DQ haplotypes were treated as single units for association and clustering because of strong linkage in the cohort. A later analysis re-examined previously published TCR beta repertoires from just over 650 donors and added high-resolution HLA genotyping to investigate patterns of TCR occurrence. The study aimed to test whether cataloging public T cell receptors could reveal signatures of past pathogen exposure.

Study-wide findings and limitations: In the study, some 160 TCR beta chains were listed as associated with cytomegalovirus. A few of the identified cytomegalovirus-associated TCR beta chains were confirmed in vitro to be specific for cytomegalovirus antigens. A cluster of highly shared sequence variants was judged likely to represent a technical artifact of the sequencing pipeline. In a later analysis, HLA-associated TCR beta chains were found to be more clonally expanded and to have lower generation probabilities than equally common non-associated chains. In an earlier analysis of approximately 600 of the donors, most TCR beta V segments were observed in productive rearrangements about 90% or about 30% of the time, broadly matching IMGT annotations. Assigning TCR associations to individual alleles was difficult when HLA alleles, especially DR and DQ, strongly co-occurred. According to a later genetic analysis, donors in an Asian-associated ancestry cluster had fewer N-insertions in productive TCRs than the approximately 630-donor mean. A later genetic analysis associated a missense DCLRE1C variant with V-gene and J-gene trimming of TCR beta chains, and an independent cohort replicated the association. The earlier analysis of almost 600 of the donors excluded about 16 rarely observed V segments, including chromosome 9 orphons, because counts were too low. The cohort was sequenced for TCR beta chains only, and without alpha or paired-chain data the features that could be detected were limited. Several of the top co-occurrence clusters appeared to be linked to parvovirus B19, influenza, CMV and Epstein-Barr virus, according to a later analysis. A further reported finding was that TCR beta sequences accurately predicted the HLA-A and HLA-B alleles for most subjects in the first cohort. Most TCR sequences were observed very rarely across donors, whereas some public TCRs were present in many individuals. According to the authors, the approach could potentially be generalized to other disease states and immunological phenotypes. For the cohort, immune exposure information was limited to CMV serostatus. In a later analysis, the rate of TCR association differed among HLA loci, with DRB1 alleles having the most associated TCRs and HLA-C alleles having the fewest. Because HLA typing was unavailable for some donors at each locus, only the typed subset was used in association tests. Some IMGT-functional V segments, including TRBV6-2 and TRBV6-3, could not be told apart with the 87-base-pair reads, so those segments were excluded. Cytomegalovirus status was reported to be diagnosed by the classifier with high specificity and sensitivity in both the original and validation cohorts. Specific HLA alleles were associated with 15,000 to 20,000 TCR beta sequences at a false discovery rate of 0.05 in a later analysis. Correlated functional status among segregating V segments might reflect linkage disequilibrium, but an unknown experimental factor could not be ruled out. The presence/absence analyses assumed that sequencing depth was roughly uniform across donors, and that assumption may not be true. According to a later analysis, most CMV-associated TCR beta chains appeared to be HLA-restricted, and the HLA associations seemed to be driven largely by CMV exposure.

The cohort consisted of some 670 healthy bone marrow donors. At the time of sampling, all cohort members were nominally healthy, though unrecorded immune exposures were likely present. The donor tested CMV seronegative and was one of the 352 seronegative cohort members. A peripheral blood sample was provided by each donor, and peripheral blood mononuclear cells were used for TCR beta sequencing. Genomic DNA extraction from the blood cell samples was performed with the Qiagen DNeasy Blood Extraction Kit. From the cysteine through the phenylalanine, the CDR3 covers 14 amino acids. Here the CDR3 DNA is all that survives: 42 bases in frame from base 1. For CDR1 and CDR2, the germline V gene lists ENHRY and SYGVKD. The germline ends are 10 bases apart after V is trimmed by 2 bases and J by 2 bases. Comment on this clone: The antigen it recognizes is unknown. No much larger clone exists at a distance of one base, and base qualities are not known.

Library preparation was by the immunoSEQ multiplex PCR assay. A mixture of 60 forward primers for TCR Vbeta segments and 13 reverse primers for TCR Jbeta segments was used in the multiplex PCR. Amplification of the CDR3 region of rearranged TCR beta genes was performed with a multiplex PCR assay on genomic DNA. Amplified TCR beta libraries were sequenced as 87-base-pair reads on the Illumina HiSeq System. Per the authors' processing: A later analysis counted approximately 74 million unique TCR beta chains across the 550 to 750 repertoires, and some 11 million of these chains were shared by at least two donors. To remove PCR and sequencing errors, raw reads were error-corrected and collapsed into unique sequences using a nearest-neighbor algorithm that merged closely related sequences. Alignment of CDR3 sequences to IMGT reference sequences was used to assign V, D and J gene segments. For a sequence to be retained, a match of at least six nucleotides was required to both a V gene segment and a J gene segment. Rearrangements were called productive when the CDR3 lacked stop codons and stayed in frame with V and J; all others were non-productive. CDR3 was defined by IMGT convention, running from the second conserved V-encoded cysteine to the conserved J-encoded phenylalanine. The earlier analysis of about 560 of the donors excluded any sequence lacking an unambiguous match to a single V gene segment. In an earlier analysis of some 590 of the donors, a V segment was called functional when productive rearrangements were above 56.7%, and segregating when the standard deviation between donors exceeded 5%. To diagnose cytomegalovirus status from the catalog of TCR beta chain sequences, a statistical classification framework was built. V and J gene assignment, in a later analysis, came from comparing TCR nucleotide sequences with IMGT/GENE-DB human TR gene sequences. A later analysis assigned CDR3 sequences and most-parsimonious VDJ recombination scenarios with the TCRdist pipeline. In a later analysis, every TCR beta chain was defined by the combination of its CDR3 amino acid sequence and its V-gene family, and reads without a unique V-gene family were dropped. To address suspected cross-contamination and a sequencing artifact, a later analysis removed a few hundred highly shared, low-generation-probability nucleotide sequences. For each public chain, a later analysis derived a clonal expansion index from normalized ranks of inferred template counts within each repertoire. In a later analysis, generation probabilities were computed with a VDJ recombination model fitted to out-of-frame rearrangements, and the resulting probabilities were checked against IGoR. In a later analysis, hypergeometric tests were used to score TCR-TCR, TCR-HLA and TCR-CMV co-occurrence, with a repertoire-size bias correction applied to TCR pairs. To estimate false discovery rates, a later analysis permuted the HLA or CMV assignments 20 times. In a later analysis, co-occurring TCRs were grouped using DBSCAN, and TCRdist sequence similarity was added for clustering within HLA-allele-positive subsets. Repertoires with fewer than 30,000 or more than 120,000 public chains, plus five repertoires with anomalous nucleotide sharing, were excluded from co-occurrence clustering. In its TCRdb copy, this immuneACCESS table keeps in-frame sequences only and misses some clones. Where compared with another copy, unresolved V genes explain less than half of these, and the others have no known cause. V and J calls and clone size follow that table, whereas D and trimming were derived from the DNA. A total of some 200,000 clones appear in this sample, around 89% of them only once. The ten largest account for about 1% of the sample.

The sequence joins TRBV10-3 to TRBJ2-7; the D gene is possibly TRBD1, with 5 bases matching. Sequencing was performed on PBMCs. This clonotype originated in a woman between 18 and 29 years old in good health and CMV-seronegative. The CDR3 loop reads CAISEKGRTYEQYF. The sequenced DNA is TGTGCCATCAGTGAGAAGGGGCGCACCTACGAGCAGTACTTC.